A selection of T cell receptor beta chains follows, all from one sample in a study of shared T cell receptors in the human thymus. Assay: immunoSEQ multiplex PCR; the TCRdb copy retains only in-frame clones and omits some. This sample yields 500,000 to 750,000 clones, of which approximately 87% are seen a single time; 0.0095% to 0.012% belongs to the top ten. The same sample was also used in a study of human thymus T cells.

The sequencing input was thymocytes. These TCRs come from a boy under two years old with a congenital heart defect. The CDR3 runs from the conserved cysteine through the conserved F or W. D genes are given only for firm matches. Not every row has a clone size; where given, it reads once, few, many or a size class.

.	TRBV5-1	TRBJ2-7	TRBD2	CASSETGVLAGSYEQYF	TGCGCCAGCAGCGAGACAGGGGTACTAGCGGGATCCTACGAGCAGTACTTC
.	TRBV7-2	TRBJ2-2	TRBD2	CASSLRATSGSSGELFF	TGTGCCAGCAGCTTAAGGGCGACTAGCGGGAGTTCCGGGGAGCTGTTTTTT
.	TRBV9	TRBJ2-3	.	CASSPIAGSDQYF	TGTGCCAGCAGCCCCATCGCGGGTTCTGACCAGTATTTT
.	TRBV4-2	TRBJ1-5	.	CASSQRQGTGQPQHF	TGTGCCAGCAGCCAGCGGCAGGGTACGGGCCAGCCCCAGCATTTT
.	TRBV9	TRBJ1-2	.	CASSPDSNYTF	TGTGCCAGCAGCCCCGACAGCAACTACACCTTC
.	TRBV29-1	TRBJ2-3	TRBD2	CSAAGGGLAGGSPEDPQYF	TGCAGTGCGGCCGGAGGGGGACTAGCGGGAGGGTCACCCGAGGATCCGCAGTATTTT
.	TRBV9	TRBJ2-7	TRBD1	CASSVGTGHPGEQYF	TGTGCCAGCAGCGTAGGGACAGGACATCCTGGGGAGCAGTACTTC
.	TRBV30	TRBJ2-6	TRBD1	CAWAPRTGGLSGANVLTF	TGTGCCTGGGCCCCCCGGACAGGGGGCCTCTCTGGGGCCAACGTCCTGACTTTC
.	TRBV19	TRBJ2-7	TRBD2	CASSTRLAQEQYF	TGTGCCAGTAGTACCCGACTAGCGCAGGAGCAGTACTTC
.	TRBV15	TRBJ2-7	TRBD1	CATSRISPQLGGQGDEQYF	TGTGCCACCAGCAGGATTTCCCCGCAGTTGGGAGGACAGGGTGACGAGCAGTACTTC
.	TRBV13	TRBJ2-5	TRBD2	CASSCPPTSGNQETQYF	TGTGCCAGCAGCTGCCCCCCCACTAGCGGAAATCAAGAGACCCAGTACTTC
.	TRBV7-9	TRBJ2-7	TRBD2	CASALSGTSINEQYF	TGTGCCAGCGCTCTATCTGGGACTAGCATCAACGAGCAGTACTTC
.	TRBV27	TRBJ1-5	TRBD1	CASSLSIPGGSNQPQHF	TGTGCCAGCAGTTTATCGATCCCAGGGGGTAGCAATCAGCCCCAGCATTTT
.	TRBV7-9	TRBJ1-5	TRBD1	CASSLGQNYSNQPQHF	TGTGCCAGCAGCTTGGGACAGAATTATAGCAATCAGCCCCAGCATTTT
once	TRBV23-1	TRBJ1-4	.	CASSPRQGKNEKLFF	TGCGCCAGCAGTCCCCGCCAGGGGAAAAATGAAAAACTGTTTTTT
.	TRBV7-2	TRBJ1-3	TRBD1	CASSPSKEGASGNTIYF	TGTGCCAGCAGCCCCAGTAAGGAGGGGGCTTCTGGAAACACCATATATTTT
.	TRBV14	TRBJ2-7	TRBD2	CASSQIKRDRSYEQYF	TGTGCCAGCAGCCAGATAAAGCGGGACCGATCCTACGAGCAGTACTTC
.	TRBV6-1	TRBJ2-7	TRBD2	CASSECSGRAVGEQYF	TGTGCCAGCAGTGAATGCAGCGGGAGGGCCGTTGGAGAGCAGTACTTC
.	TRBV30	TRBJ2-7	.	CAWSVPRDNSYEQYF	TGTGCCTGGAGTGTCCCGAGGGACAACTCCTACGAGCAGTACTTC
.	TRBV4-1	TRBJ1-1	TRBD1	CASSFEVPGGIYTEAFF	TGCGCCAGCAGCTTTGAGGTTCCAGGGGGCATTTACACTGAAGCTTTCTTT
.	TRBV30	TRBJ1-6	.	CAWSHRSSYNSPLHF	TGTGCCTGGAGTCACAGGAGCTCCTATAATTCACCCCTCCACTTT
.	TRBV7-2	TRBJ2-7	.	CASSPGLSERAPYEQYF	TGTGCCAGCAGCCCCGGACTAAGTGAGCGGGCCCCCTACGAGCAGTACTTC
.	TRBV9	TRBJ2-2	.	CASSVRSSGYTGELFF	TGTGCCAGCAGCGTGAGGTCCAGCGGGTACACCGGGGAGCTGTTTTTT
.	TRBV19	TRBJ2-3	TRBD1	CASSIVGQGESTDTQYF	TGTGCCAGTAGTATAGTCGGCCAGGGGGAGAGCACAGATACGCAGTATTTT
.	TRBV6-6	TRBJ2-7	.	CATHRTPSNEQYF	TGTGCCACCCACAGGACCCCCTCAAACGAGCAGTACTTC
.	TRBV27	TRBJ2-1	.	CASRNTEYNEQFF	TGTGCCAGCAGGAATACAGAGTACAATGAGCAGTTCTTC
.	TRBV27	TRBJ2-1	TRBD2	CASSFRDGTSGREYNEQFF	TGTGCCAGCAGTTTTCGGGACGGGACTAGCGGGAGGGAGTACAATGAGCAGTTCTTC
.	TRBV18	TRBJ2-5	TRBD1	CASSPGTTGGRETQYF	TGTGCCAGCTCACCAGGGACGACAGGGGGGCGAGAGACCCAGTACTTC
.	TRBV28	TRBJ2-1	TRBD2	CASNVLAGAGNEQFF	TGTGCCAGCAACGTCCTAGCGGGAGCTGGCAATGAGCAGTTCTTC
.	TRBV1	TRBJ2-7	.	CTSGRRGGEQYF	TGCACCAGCGGGCGAAGGGGAGGTGAGCAGTACTTC
few	TRBV6-5	TRBJ2-7	.	CASSATGLLPYEQYF	TGTGCCAGCAGTGCTACAGGGCTTTTACCCTACGAGCAGTACTTC
.	TRBV11-1	TRBJ1-4	TRBD1	CASSDGQGKLFF	TGTGCCAGCAGCGATGGACAGGGGAAACTGTTTTTT
.	TRBV7-2	TRBJ2-7	TRBD2	CASSWEREGLSYEQYF	TGTGCCAGCAGCTGGGAGCGGGAGGGTCTTTCCTACGAGCAGTACTTC
.	TRBV10-2	TRBJ2-7	.	CASSGAAPCEQYF	TGCGCCAGCAGTGGAGCAGCGCCTTGCGAGCAGTACTTC
.	TRBV6-1	TRBJ2-7	TRBD1	CASSEGDRVNYEQYF	TGTGCCAGCAGTGAGGGGGACAGGGTTAATTACGAGCAGTACTTC
.	TRBV6-1	TRBJ2-7	.	CASRPRGADEQYF	TGTGCCAGCCGTCCTCGGGGGGCCGACGAGCAGTACTTC
.	TRBV12-5	TRBJ2-1	.	CARVLAPVYNEQFF	TGTGCTAGGGTGCTAGCTCCCGTGTACAATGAGCAGTTCTTC
.	TRBV2	TRBJ2-7	TRBD1	CASSLTGRTYEQYF	TGTGCCAGCAGTTTGACAGGGCGCACCTACGAGCAGTACTTC
.	TRBV4-2	TRBJ2-7	TRBD1	CASSHAPDRPLYEQYF	TGTGCCAGCAGCCATGCCCCGGACAGGCCCCTCTACGAGCAGTACTTC
.	TRBV6-5	TRBJ1-2	.	CASSPTPGSYGYTF	TGTGCCAGCAGCCCAACCCCCGGGAGCTATGGCTACACCTTC
.	TRBV18	TRBJ2-7	.	CASSPRGLGGSYEQYF	TGTGCCAGCTCACCCAGAGGTCTAGGGGGCTCCTACGAGCAGTACTTC
.	TRBV19	TRBJ2-1	.	CASSLDFYSSYNEQFF	TGTGCCAGTAGCCTGGACTTTTATAGCTCCTACAATGAGCAGTTCTTC
.	TRBV5-8	TRBJ2-1	TRBD2	CASSLRGGRASYNEQFF	TGTGCCAGCAGCTTGCGGGGCGGGAGGGCCTCCTACAATGAGCAGTTCTTC
.	TRBV11-3	TRBJ1-2	TRBD1	CASSRQGSYGYTF	TGTGCCAGCAGTCGACAGGGGAGCTATGGCTACACCTTC
.	TRBV7-2	TRBJ2-7	TRBD1	CASSYRDRETPDEQYF	TGTGCCAGCAGCTACCGGGACAGGGAAACTCCGGACGAGCAGTACTTC
.	TRBV4-3	TRBJ2-7	.	CASSQLRGASVGEQYF	TGCGCCAGCAGCCAACTCCGCGGAGCTAGCGTGGGCGAGCAGTACTTC
.	TRBV6-6	TRBJ2-7	.	CASSRASYEQYF	TGTGCCAGCAGCCGAGCGTCCTACGAGCAGTACTTC
.	TRBV11-3	TRBJ2-3	.	CASRPDSPHTDTQYF	TGTGCCAGCAGGCCGGACTCCCCCCACACAGATACGCAGTATTTT
few	TRBV6-5	TRBJ1-1	.	CASSPGVNTEAFF	TGTGCCAGCAGTCCCGGGGTGAACACTGAAGCTTTCTTT
.	TRBV25-1	TRBJ2-1	TRBD2	CASSDPTSVVYNEQFF	TGTGCCAGCAGTGACCCGACTAGCGTCGTCTACAATGAGCAGTTCTTC